This note documents a single T cell receptor (beta chain) sequence. This clone has only one observation. Its target antigen remains unknown. The input lacks base qualities; no much larger clone sits a single base away. The Qiagen DNeasy kit was used to extract genomic DNA from unsorted PBMCs and from the negatively selected CD4+ and CD8+ fractions. TCR beta CDR3 regions were subjected to amplification by immunoSEQ multiplex PCR with primers that anneal to V and J segments. A synthetic immune receptor repertoire was used to minimize amplification bias, and any residual bias was removed computationally once sequencing was done. The paper's data handling went like this. Custom Python scripts were used to quantify repertoire diversity as the Shannon entropy index. The unsorted, CD4+ and CD8+ repertoires were each analyzed separately, with the exception of combined analyses, where CD4+ and CD8+ sequences were merged in silico. Clonal expansion was defined as at least a 2-fold frequency increase after treatment relative to C1D1, with a pseudocount of 0.5 for undetected baseline clones. Clones with 0 or 1 copy at C1D1 were classified as singleton clones, and clones with 2 or more copies were classified as non-singleton clones. Clones expanded in unsorted samples were annotated as CD4+, CD8+ or unknown by matching protein sequences in sorted samples from the same patient. Wilcoxon tests on paired samples were used to test changes in diversity from C1D1 to C4D1. What TCRdb holds here is the immuneACCESS table cut down to in-frame rearrangements. Part of the clones is not present; checked against another copy, under half of the missing clones reflect an unresolved V gene, and the others are unexplained. The V and J calls and clone size are taken from that table; D and trimming were inferred from the DNA. The sample table shows 43,000 or so clones, and about three quarters are seen once. Approximately 11% of the sample lies in the top ten.

The sample's time point label, in plain terms: cycle 1 day 1 (C1D1), immediately before nivolumab initiation. Every trial patient had relapsed after autologous stem cell transplantation, and cohorts A, B and C differed in prior brentuximab vedotin exposure. A total of roughly 60 patients with relapsed/refractory classical Hodgkin lymphoma made up the trial cohort, and each patient's best overall response was complete response, partial response or progressive disease. In the multi-cohort phase II CheckMate 205 trial, trial patients received single-agent nivolumab. Best overall response was determined by an independent review committee according to the 2007 International Working Group response criteria. Trial PBMCs were obtained immediately prior to nivolumab initiation (C1D1) and on therapy at cycle 2 day 1 and cycle 4 day 1. Peripheral blood was collected in 8 mL Vacutainer Cell Preparation Tubes, from which PBMCs were isolated by centrifugation and then cryopreserved.

A distance of 5 bases separates the germline ends of V and J, which lose 0 bases and 0 bases respectively. The germline V gene encodes CDR1 SGHDN and CDR2 FVKESK. The CDR3 contains 14 residues, cysteine and phenylalanine counted. Only CDR3 DNA remains: 42 bases, in frame from the first base. The sample belongs to a study of PD-1 blockade in classical Hodgkin lymphoma (dated by TCRdb to the early 2020s). Regarding the research as a whole: Nivolumab dosing was 3 mg/kg intravenously every 2 weeks, continuing until either disease progression or unacceptable toxicity. To define a peripheral blood immune signature of response to PD-1 blockade in classical Hodgkin lymphoma, the study combined TCR beta sequencing with CyTOF.

Results and caveats for the whole study, not just this receptor: Among trial patients, those achieving complete response had baseline diversity similar to that of newly diagnosed patients, while diversity was significantly lower in partial responders and progressors. Patients starting nivolumab less than 1 year after ASCT had lower diversity and were excluded from later analyses to avoid confounding by immune reconstitution. Baseline TCR diversity was reported to be lower in newly diagnosed patients than in healthy donors, and even lower in relapsed/refractory patients. The study was restricted to a single clinical trial cohort, and the causes of repertoire differences, possibly disease activity or prior therapy, were left undefined. A significant rise by C4D1 was seen in CD4+ but not CD8+ TCR diversity (p=0.0027 vs p=0.16), with the rise being most apparent in complete responders (p=0.02).

The TCR comes from a human donor with classical Hodgkin lymphoma. This chain joins TRBV14 to TRBJ2-5; the D segment cannot be called with confidence. Specimen: peripheral blood mononuclear cells (PBMCs), collected at baseline. CDR3 loop: CASSQDPYQETQYF. The DNA sequence is TGTGCCAGCAGCCAAGATCCGTACCAAGAGACCCAGTACTTC.